This T cell receptor beta chain is drawn from a study of blood T cell repertoires in COVID-19. About the study: Sites in the United States, Italy and Spain provided acute and convalescent COVID-19 samples. Sample material is recorded as cDNA or gDNA derived from T cells, B-cell-depleted T cells, or PBMCs.

Of note for this clone: The same CDR3 arises from other DNA sequences in this sample as well.

In the authors' methods: Researchers report that nucleated cell counts were estimated from reference gene primer amplification. TCRdb's table, derived via immunoSEQ multiplex PCR, lists solely in-frame clones and lacks some. V, J and clone size derive from that table, while D and trimming were established from the DNA sequence. The data hold some 280,000 clones, with around 81% observed a single time. The CDR3 length is 15 residues. Germline V gene lookup returns CDR1 MNHEY and CDR2 SVGAGI. Trimming removed 3 bases from V and 9 bases from J; junction bases left unmatched: 10. Material: peripheral blood. This sequence was found in a woman in her forties or fifties with active or convalescent COVID-19. The chain is built from TRBV6-5 and TRBJ2-7; 11 bases are shared with TRBD2. The CDR3 coding sequence is TGTGCCAGCAGTTATTCGTCTAGCGGGAGGTCCTTGCAGTACTTC. Translated, it gives CASSYSSSGRSLQYF.